These T cell receptor beta chains were read from a single sample in a study of T cells in Graves' hyperthyroidism and ophthalmopathy. TCRdb recomputed calls from the multiplex PCR reads with MiXCR, one row per CDR3 protein. The sample has 550,000 to 700,000 distinct CDR3 sequences; about half are singletons. The sample was peripheral blood or thyroid tissue (not recorded which). All receptors come from an adult woman with Graves' disease, either hyperthyroidism or ophthalmopathy (not recorded which). CDR3s leave out the opening cysteine and the closing phenylalanine or tryptophan.

J | V | CDR3
TRBJ1-1 | TRBV29-1 | SLGTWGKREAF
TRBJ1-5 | TRBV7-9 | ASSLASGGWNQPQH
TRBJ1-1 | TRBV10-3 | AISRISGTEAF
TRBJ1-1 | TRBV29-1 | SVATRGQGNTEAF
TRBJ1-1 | TRBV11-1 | ASSSQGQTEAF
TRBJ2-5 | TRBV10-3 | ATSFGRSRETQY
TRBJ2-7 | TRBV10-3 | AISGAGGAPNEQY
TRBJ2-5 | TRBV20-1 | SLGEETQY
TRBJ2-7 | TRBV20-1 | SARDPGIYEQY
TRBJ1-2 | TRBV7-8 | ASSADRDRGTDGYT
TRBJ2-5 | TRBV7-6 | ASSLTQGVETQY
TRBJ2-7 | TRBV7-9 | ASSLQGAIEQY
TRBJ1-1 | TRBV7-9 | ASSLDSAEDYEAF
TRBJ2-6 | TRBV9 | ASSVRDRANVLT
TRBJ1-4 | TRBV10-1 | ASSSGQGHEKLF
TRBJ2-5 | TRBV25-1 | ASSTLQETQY
TRBJ1-2 | TRBV30 | AESQGAAYGYT